This T cell receptor (beta chain) stems from a study of OX40 agonist ivuxolimab in advanced cancers. TCRdb's copy holds only in-frame clones and misses some; the assay was immunoSEQ multiplex PCR. In the table there are roughly 92,000 clones, less than 85% of which are singletons. Regarding the study as a whole: Blood T cells, both CD4+ and CD8+, expanded clonally by week 6 at 0.1 to 3.0 mg/kg. Expanded clones belonging to CD8+ T cells outnumbered, on average, those of CD4+.

Remarks on this clone: What it binds is unknown. One junction end disagrees with the germline gene, perhaps due to a read error.

Germline V gives CDR1 SEHNR, CDR2 FQNEAQ (reference sequence). The CDR3 has 13 residues. This clonotype was sampled from an adult with an advanced solid tumor such as melanoma, head and neck, liver or kidney cancer. Sample: CD4+ or CD8+ T cells sorted from blood, taken in a trial of the OX40 agonist ivuxolimab. The chain uses TRBV7-9 and TRBJ2-7, with a weak D call TRBD2 (6 bases). As DNA, the CDR3 is TGTGCCAGCGGGAGGTCCATAACTTACGGGCAGTACTTC. Translation gives CASGRSITYGQYF.